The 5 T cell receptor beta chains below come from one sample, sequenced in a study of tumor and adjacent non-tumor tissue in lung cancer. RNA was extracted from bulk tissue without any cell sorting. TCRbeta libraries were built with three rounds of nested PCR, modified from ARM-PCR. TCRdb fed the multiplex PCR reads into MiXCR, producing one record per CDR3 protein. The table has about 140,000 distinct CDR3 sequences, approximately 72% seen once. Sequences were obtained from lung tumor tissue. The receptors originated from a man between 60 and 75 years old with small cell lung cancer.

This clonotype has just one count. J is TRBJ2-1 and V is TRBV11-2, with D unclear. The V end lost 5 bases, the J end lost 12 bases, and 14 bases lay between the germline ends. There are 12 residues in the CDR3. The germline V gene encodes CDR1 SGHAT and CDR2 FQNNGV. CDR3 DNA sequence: TGTGCCAGCAGCCTGTGTCAGCAGGCGCAGTTCTTC. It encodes CASSLCQQAQFF.

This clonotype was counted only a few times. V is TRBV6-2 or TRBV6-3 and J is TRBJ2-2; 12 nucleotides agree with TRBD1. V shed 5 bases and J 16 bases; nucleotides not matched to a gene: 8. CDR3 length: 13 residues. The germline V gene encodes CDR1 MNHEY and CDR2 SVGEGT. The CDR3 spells CASSQPGQGAWFF. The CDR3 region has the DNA TGTGCCAGCAGTCAACCGGGACAGGGGGCTTGGTTTTTT.

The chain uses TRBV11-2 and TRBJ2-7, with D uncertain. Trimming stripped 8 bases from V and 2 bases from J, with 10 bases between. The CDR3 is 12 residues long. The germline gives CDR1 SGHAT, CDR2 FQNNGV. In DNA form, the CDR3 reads TGTGCCAGCTTCTTAAGTCCCTACGAGCAGTACTTC. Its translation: CASFLSPYEQYF.

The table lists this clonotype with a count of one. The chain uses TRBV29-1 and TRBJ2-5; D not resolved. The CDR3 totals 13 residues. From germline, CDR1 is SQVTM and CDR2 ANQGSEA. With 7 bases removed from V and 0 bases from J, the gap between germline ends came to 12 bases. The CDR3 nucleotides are TGCAGCGCCTCTGGACGGTACCAAGAGACCCAGTACTTC. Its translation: CSASGRYQETQYF.

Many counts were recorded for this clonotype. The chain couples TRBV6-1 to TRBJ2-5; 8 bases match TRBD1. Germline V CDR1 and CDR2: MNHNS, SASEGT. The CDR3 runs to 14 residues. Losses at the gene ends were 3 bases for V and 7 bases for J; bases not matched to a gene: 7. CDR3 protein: CASSEGQARRTQYF. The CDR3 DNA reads TGTGCCAGCAGTGAGGGACAGGCAAGACGGACCCAGTACTTC.